The T cell receptor beta chain under discussion was sequenced for a study of response to subunit inactivated influenza vaccine. Points from the study as a whole: Authors suggested that a seasonal influenza vaccination recruits few new T cells each time.

TCRdb called the RT-PCR reads again in MiXCR, with one record for every CDR3 protein. The sample includes more than 450,000 distinct CDR3 sequences, less than 10% seen only once; the top ten take 13%. The germline gives CDR1 DFQATT, CDR2 SNEGSKA (reference sequence). The CDR3 totals 17 residues. Trimming cost V 5 bases and J 4 bases; bases outside gene matches: 11. This clonotype turned up a few times. As yet, its antigen is unknown. This chain uses TRBV20-1 with TRBJ2-2, with 12 bases that match TRBD2. The sequencing here drew on PBMCs from blood, taken around 25 months after vaccination. The clonotype was recovered from a man aged 50-75 years who received an inactivated influenza vaccine. DNA of the CDR3: TGCAGTGCTCAAGGACTAGCGGGGCTAGTGGGCACCGGGGAGCTGTTTTTT. Its translation is CSAQGLAGLVGTGELFF.